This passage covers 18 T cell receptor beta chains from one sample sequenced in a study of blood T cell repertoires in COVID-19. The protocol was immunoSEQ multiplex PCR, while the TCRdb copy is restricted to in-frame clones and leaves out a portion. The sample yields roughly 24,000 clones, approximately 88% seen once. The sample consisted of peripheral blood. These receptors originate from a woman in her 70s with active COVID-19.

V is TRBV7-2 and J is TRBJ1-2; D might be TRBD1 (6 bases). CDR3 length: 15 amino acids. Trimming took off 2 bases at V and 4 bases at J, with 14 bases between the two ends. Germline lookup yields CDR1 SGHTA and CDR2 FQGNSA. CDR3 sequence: CASSLWKGVGYGYTF. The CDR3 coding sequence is TGTGCCAGCAGCTTATGGAAGGGGGTCGGCTATGGCTACACCTTC.

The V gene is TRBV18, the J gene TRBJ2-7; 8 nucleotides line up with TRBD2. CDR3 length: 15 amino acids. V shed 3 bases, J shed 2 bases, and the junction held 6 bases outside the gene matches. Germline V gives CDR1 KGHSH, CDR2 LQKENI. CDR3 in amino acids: CASSPKLAEPYEQYF. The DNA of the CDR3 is TGTGCCAGCTCACCGAAACTAGCGGAGCCCTACGAGCAGTACTTC. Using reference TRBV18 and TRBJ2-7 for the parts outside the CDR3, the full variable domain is NAGVMQNPRHLVRRRGQEARLRCSPMKGHSHVYWYRQLPEEGLKFMVYLQKENIIDESGMPKERFSAEFPKEGPSILRIQQVVRGDSAAYFCASSPKLAEPYEQYFGPGTRLTVT.

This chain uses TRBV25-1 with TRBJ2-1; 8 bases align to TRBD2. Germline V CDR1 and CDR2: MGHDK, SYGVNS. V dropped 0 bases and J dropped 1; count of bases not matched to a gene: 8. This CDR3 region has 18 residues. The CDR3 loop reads CASSEYGTKRGSYNEQFF. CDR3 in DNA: TGTGCCAGCAGTGAATATGGGACTAAGCGGGGGTCCTACAATGAGCAGTTCTTC.

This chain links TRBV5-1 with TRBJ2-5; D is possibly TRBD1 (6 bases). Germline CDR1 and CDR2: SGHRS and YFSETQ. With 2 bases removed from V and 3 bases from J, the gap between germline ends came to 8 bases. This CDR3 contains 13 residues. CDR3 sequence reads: CASSLSGEETQYF. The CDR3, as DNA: TGCGCCAGCAGCTTATCAGGGGAAGAGACCCAGTACTTC.

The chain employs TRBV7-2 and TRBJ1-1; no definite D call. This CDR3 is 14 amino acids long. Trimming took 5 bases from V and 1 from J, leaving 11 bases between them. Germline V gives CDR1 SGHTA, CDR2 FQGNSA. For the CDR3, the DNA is TGTGCCAGCAGCCCGCGGCCCGCGAACACTGAAGCTTTCTTT. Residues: CASSPRPANTEAFF. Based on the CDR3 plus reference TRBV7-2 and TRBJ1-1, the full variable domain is GAGVSQSPSNKVTEKGKDVELRCDPISGHTALYWYRQSLGQGLEFLIYFQGNSAPDKSGLPSDRFSAERTGGSVSTLTIQRTQQEDSAVYLCASSPRPANTEAFFGQGTRLTVV.

CDR3: CASSLGQFSGTQPQHF. The DNA of the CDR3 is TGTGCCAGCAGCTTAGGCCAGTTTTCGGGAACGCAGCCCCAGCATTTT. This chain joins TRBV11-2 and TRBJ1-5; the D is unclear. The CDR3 consists of 16 residues. The germline V and J ends were trimmed by 1 base and 7 bases, with 17 bases remaining between them. Germline values: CDR1 SGHAT, CDR2 FQNNGV.

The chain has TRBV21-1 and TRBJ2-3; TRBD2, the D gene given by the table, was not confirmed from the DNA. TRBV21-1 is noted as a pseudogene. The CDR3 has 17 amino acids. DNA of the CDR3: TGTGCCAGCAGCAAGGGACTAGCGGGCGCCCGCACAGATACGCAGTATTTT. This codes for CASSKGLAGARTDTQYF.

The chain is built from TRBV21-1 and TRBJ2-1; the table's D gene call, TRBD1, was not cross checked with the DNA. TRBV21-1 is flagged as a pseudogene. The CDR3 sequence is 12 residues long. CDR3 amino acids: CASIKTSGPQFF. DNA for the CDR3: TGTGCCAGCATCAAAACCTCAGGGCCGCAGTTCTTC.

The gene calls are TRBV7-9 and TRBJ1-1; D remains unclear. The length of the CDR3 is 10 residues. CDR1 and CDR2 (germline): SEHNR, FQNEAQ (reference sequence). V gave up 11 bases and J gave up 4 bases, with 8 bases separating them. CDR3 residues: CAGDSTEAFF. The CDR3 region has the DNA TGTGCCGGAGACTCCACTGAAGCTTTCTTT.

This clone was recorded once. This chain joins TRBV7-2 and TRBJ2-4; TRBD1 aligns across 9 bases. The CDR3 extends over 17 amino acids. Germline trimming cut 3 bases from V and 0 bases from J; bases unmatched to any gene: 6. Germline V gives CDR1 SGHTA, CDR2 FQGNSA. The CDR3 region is CASSLRGQGLAKNIQYF. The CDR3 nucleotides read TGTGCCAGCAGCTTGAGAGGACAGGGGTTAGCCAAAAACATTCAGTACTTC.

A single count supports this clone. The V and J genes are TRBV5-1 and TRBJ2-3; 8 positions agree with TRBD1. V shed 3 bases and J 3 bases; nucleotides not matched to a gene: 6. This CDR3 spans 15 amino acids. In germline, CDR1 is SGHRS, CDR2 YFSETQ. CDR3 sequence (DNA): TGCGCCAGCAGCTCGGACAGGGTTGGGACAGATACGCAGTATTTT. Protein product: CASSSDRVGTDTQYF.

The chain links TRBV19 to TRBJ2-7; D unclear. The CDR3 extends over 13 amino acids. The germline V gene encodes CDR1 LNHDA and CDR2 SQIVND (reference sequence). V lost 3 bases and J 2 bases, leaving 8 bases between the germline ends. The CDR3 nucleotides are TGTGCCAGTAGTATGGCTGGTCCCTACGAGCAGTACTTC. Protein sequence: CASSMAGPYEQYF. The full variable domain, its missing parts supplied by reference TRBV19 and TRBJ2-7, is DGGITQSPKYLFRKEGQNVTLSCEQNLNHDAMYWYRQDPGQGLRLIYYSQIVNDFQKGDIAEGYSVSREKKESFPLTVTSAQKNPTAFYLCASSMAGPYEQYFGPGTRLTVT.

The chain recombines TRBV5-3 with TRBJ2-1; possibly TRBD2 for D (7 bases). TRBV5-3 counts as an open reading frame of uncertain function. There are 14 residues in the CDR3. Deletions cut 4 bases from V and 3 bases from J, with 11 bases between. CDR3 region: CARSGGADYNEQFF. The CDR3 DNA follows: TGTGCCAGAAGCGGGGGGGCAGACTACAATGAGCAGTTCTTC.

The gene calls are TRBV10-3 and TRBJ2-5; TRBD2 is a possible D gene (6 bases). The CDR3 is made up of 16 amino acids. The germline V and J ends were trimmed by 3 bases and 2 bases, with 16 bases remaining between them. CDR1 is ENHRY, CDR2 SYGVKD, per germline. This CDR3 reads CAISDSKVAVQETQYF. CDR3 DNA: TGTGCCATCAGTGACTCCAAGGTAGCGGTTCAAGAGACCCAGTACTTC.

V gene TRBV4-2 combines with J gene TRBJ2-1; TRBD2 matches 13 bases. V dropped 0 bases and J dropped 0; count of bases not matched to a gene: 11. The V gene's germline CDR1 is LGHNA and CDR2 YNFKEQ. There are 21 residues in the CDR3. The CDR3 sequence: CASSQDRGGLAGPSSYNEQFF. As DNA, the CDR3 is TGTGCCAGCAGCCAAGATCGAGGGGGACTAGCGGGGCCTAGCTCCTACAATGAGCAGTTCTTC.

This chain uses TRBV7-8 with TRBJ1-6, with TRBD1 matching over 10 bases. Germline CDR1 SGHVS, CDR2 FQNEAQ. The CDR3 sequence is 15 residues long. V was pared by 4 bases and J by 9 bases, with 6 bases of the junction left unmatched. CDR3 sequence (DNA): TGTGCCAGCAGCTACGGACAGGGGGATCTTTCACCCCTCCACTTT. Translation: CASSYGQGDLSPLHF.

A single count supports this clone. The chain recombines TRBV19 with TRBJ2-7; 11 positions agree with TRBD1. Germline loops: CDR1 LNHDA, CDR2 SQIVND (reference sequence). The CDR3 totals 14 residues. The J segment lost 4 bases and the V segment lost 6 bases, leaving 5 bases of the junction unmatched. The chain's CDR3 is CASSRTGGVYEQYF. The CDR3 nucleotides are TGTGCCAGTAGCCGGACAGGGGGCGTATACGAGCAGTACTTC.

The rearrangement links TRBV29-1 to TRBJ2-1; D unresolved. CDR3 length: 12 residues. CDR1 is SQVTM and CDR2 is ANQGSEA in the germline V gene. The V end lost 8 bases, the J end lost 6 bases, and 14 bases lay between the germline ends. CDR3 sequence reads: CSSSNGGNEQFF. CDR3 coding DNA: TGCAGCTCCTCAAATGGCGGCAATGAGCAGTTCTTC.